Listed below are T cell receptor beta chains from one sample, sequenced in a study of blood T cell repertoires in COVID-19. Sequencing used immunoSEQ multiplex PCR; TCRdb keeps in-frame clones, though not all of them. The sample holds fewer than 500,000 clones, around 87% seen once. The material sequenced was PBMCs or T cells enriched from blood (not recorded which). The source is a man aged 25-40 years who had recovered from COVID-19. CDR3s include the opening cysteine and the closing phenylalanine or tryptophan. Each record gives: J gene, V gene, clone size, D gene, CDR3 DNA, CDR3 protein. A D gene is named only where the DNA matches it firmly. The size of a clone is reported for some rows only, either as once, few or many, or as a class for expanded clones.

>TRBJ2-7|TRBV6-5|.|TRBD1
TGTGCCAGCAGCCCAGGACAGGGGGCTCGGGAGCAGTACTTC
CASSPGQGAREQYF
>TRBJ2-7|TRBV29-1|.|.
TGCAGCGTTACATGGGGAGGGGGACCCCTTTTTGGGTACGAGCAGTACTTC
CSVTWGGGPLFGYEQYF
>TRBJ1-2|TRBV27|once|TRBD1
TGTGCCAGCAGTTTACACAGGGGAGGAGGCTACACCTTC
CASSLHRGGGYTF
>TRBJ1-6|TRBV9|few|TRBD1
TGTGCCAGAATAATCGGGACAGGGGTGTCACCCCTCCACTTT
CARIIGTGVSPLHF
>TRBJ1-1|TRBV6-6|.|.
TGTGCCAGCAGTCGACAGAACACTGAAGCTTTCTTT
CASSRQNTEAFF
>TRBJ1-2|TRBV5-1|.|TRBD1
TGCGCCAGCAGCTCCGGGACAGGACAATATGGCTACACCTTC
CASSSGTGQYGYTF
>TRBJ1-3|TRBV7-8|.|.
TGTGCCAGCACCTCCATAGGGGCTACAGGAGGAAACACCATATATTTT
CASTSIGATGGNTIYF
>TRBJ2-2|TRBV6-5|.|TRBD2
TGTGCCAGCAGGGCACGGGGGGGCATCACCGGGGAGCTGTTTTTT
CASRARGGITGELFF
>TRBJ1-3|TRBV19|once|.
TGTGCCAGTAGTAAGGGGTCCTCTGGAAACACCATATATTTT
CASSKGSSGNTIYF
>TRBJ2-7|TRBV4-1|.|TRBD2
TGCGCCAGCAGCCAAGGGGGGGGAGGCTACGAGCAGTACTTC
CASSQGGGGYEQYF
>TRBJ1-4|TRBV3-1/TRBV3-2|.|.
TGTGCCAGCAGCCAAGATACAGGTACAGGGCTTCTAGCTAATGAAAAACTGTTTTTT
CASSQDTGTGLLANEKLFF
>TRBJ2-1|TRBV4-2|.|TRBD1
TGTGCCAGCAGCCAAATAAGGGACAGGGAGGTGGTAGATGAGCAGTTCTTC
CASSQIRDREVVDEQFF
>TRBJ1-5|TRBV5-8|.|TRBD1
TGTGCCAGCACCCGGGACAGGGGGCTTGGAAATCAGCCCCAGCATTTT
CASTRDRGLGNQPQHF
>TRBJ1-5|TRBV2|once|.
TGTGCCAGCAGTGGACAGATTAGCAATCAGCCCCAGCATTTT
CASSGQISNQPQHF
>TRBJ1-2|TRBV11-3|.|.
TGTGCCAGCAGCTCCGGGTGGGGCAGGGTTCATGGCTACACCTTC
CASSSGWGRVHGYTF
>TRBJ1-2|TRBV4-1|.|.
TGCGCCAGCAGCCCGAGGGATTCCTATGGCTACACCTTC
CASSPRDSYGYTF
>TRBJ1-2|TRBV5-1|.|.
TGCGCCAGCAGCTTGCGCGAAACTAACTATGGCTACACCTTC
CASSLRETNYGYTF
>TRBJ2-7|TRBV7-8|.|.
TGTGCCAGCAGCTCCAAGACTAGAGCCAAGTACGAGCAGTACTTC
CASSSKTRAKYEQYF
>TRBJ2-3|TRBV4-3|.|.
TGCGCCAGCAGCCAACTAGCGAGAGATACGCAGTATTTT
CASSQLARDTQYF
>TRBJ1-1|TRBV12-3/TRBV12-4|.|.
TGTGCCAGCAGTTTTATGAGGAACGGGGGAGCTTTCTTT
CASSFMRNGGAFF
>TRBJ1-3|TRBV19|.|.
TGTGCCAGTAGGAGTGGAAACACCATATATTTT
CASRSGNTIYF
>TRBJ2-7|TRBV5-1|.|TRBD1
TGCGCCAGCAGCTGGGACCGGGACAGGGTGAACCACGAGCAGTACTTC
CASSWDRDRVNHEQYF
>TRBJ1-6|TRBV6-5|.|.
TGTGCCAGCAGTCGGGGGAATTCACCCCTCCACTTT
CASSRGNSPLHF
>TRBJ1-2|TRBV5-1|few|TRBD1
TGCGCCAGCAGCTTGGGACAGGGGAACTATGGCTACACCTTC
CASSLGQGNYGYTF
>TRBJ2-6|TRBV13|.|TRBD1
TGTGCCAGCAGCACCGGACAGGGGATGGGGAGCTCTGGGGCCAACGTCCTGACTTTC
CASSTGQGMGSSGANVLTF
>TRBJ2-7|TRBV27|.|.
TGTGCCAGCAGTGACAAGTGGGTTAACGAGCAGTACTTC
CASSDKWVNEQYF
>TRBJ1-6|TRBV7-9|.|.
TGTGCCAGCAGCTTAGCGGACACCTCGAATTCACCCCTCCACTTT
CASSLADTSNSPLHF
>TRBJ2-6|TRBV5-1|.|.
TGCGCCAGCAGCGAGGGATTCGGGGCCAACGTCCTGACTTTC
CASSEGFGANVLTF
>TRBJ1-1|TRBV4-1|few|TRBD1
TGCGCCAGCAGCCAAGCCATAATAGGGACAGTAGTTGAAGCTTTCTTT
CASSQAIIGTVVEAFF